Presented here are 30 T cell receptor beta chains from one specimen sequenced in a study of STAT5B mutations in CD4+ large granular lymphocyte leukemia. Assay: immunoSEQ multiplex PCR; the TCRdb copy retains only in-frame clones and omits some. Counted here are 40,000 to 55,000 clones, about four fifths occurring once; the ten biggest clones make up under 0.4%. Sequenced material: CD4+ T cells from blood buffy coats. These receptors were taken from a human donor in good health.

This clone was counted only a few times. The V gene is TRBV7-3, the J gene TRBJ1-2; 10 bases are a match to TRBD1. After removal of 5 bases from V and 7 bases from J, the junction contained 7 bases not matched to a gene. Per the germline V gene, CDR1 is SGHTA and CDR2 is FQGTGA. The CDR3 is made up of 14 amino acids. The CDR3 region has the DNA TGTGCCAGCAGCCCAGGACAGGGGGGTCGTGGCTACACCTTC. This translates into CASSPGQGGRGYTF.

This chain connects TRBV5-6 to TRBJ1-2, with D possibly TRBD1 on 6 matching bases. Germline V gives CDR1 SGHDT, CDR2 YYEEEE. Trimming shortened V by 4 bases and J by 7 bases, and 14 bases separated the two germline ends. The CDR3 is made up of 13 amino acids. CDR3 DNA: TGTGCCAGCAGCCCGGCGGTGGGGGCTGGCTACACCTTC. Translated: CASSPAVGAGYTF.

The chain employs TRBV18 and TRBJ2-2; the D gene is possibly TRBD1 (5 bases). The CDR3 has 15 amino acids. V lost 3 bases, J lost 0 bases, and 8 bases lay in between. CDR1 and CDR2 (germline): KGHSH, LQKENI. CDR3 DNA sequence: TGTGCCAGCTCACCGGCACAGGCGAACACCGGGGAGCTGTTTTTT. Its protein product is CASSPAQANTGELFF.

The V and J genes are TRBV6-1 and TRBJ2-6; 7 nucleotides agree with TRBD2. The ends lost 6 bases at V and 0 bases at J; junction bases unmatched: 2. The CDR3 consists of 15 residues. Germline-derived CDR1 and CDR2 are MNHNS and SASEGT. The CDR3 loop is CASRGGDSGANVLTF. The CDR3 bases are TGTGCCAGCAGGGGGGGGGACTCTGGGGCCAACGTCCTGACTTTC.

The chain uses TRBV7-9 and TRBJ1-5; the D gene is possibly TRBD1 (5 bases). The germline CDR1 and CDR2 sequences are SEHNR and FQNEAQ (reference sequence). With 3 bases removed from V and 8 bases from J, the gap between germline ends came to 11 bases. The CDR3 is 13 amino acids. Here the CDR3 reads CASSLEGQKPQHF. CDR3 nucleotides: TGTGCCAGCAGCTTGGAGGGGCAAAAGCCCCAGCATTTT.

The gene calls are TRBV28 and TRBJ1-5, with D uncertain. The CDR3 runs 13 residues. Germline V lookup: CDR1 MDHEN, CDR2 SYDVKM. V lost 6 bases and J lost 0, with 6 bases in between. CDR3 nucleotides: TGTGCCAGCAGCACTTATAGCAATCAGCCCCAGCATTTT. It yields the protein CASSTYSNQPQHF.

The rearrangement joins TRBV5-6 to TRBJ2-1; 14 nucleotides match TRBD2. This CDR3 region has 16 residues. Germline CDR1 is SGHDT and CDR2 is YYEEEE. The trim removed 0 bases at V and 8 bases at J, leaving 4 bases unmatched. DNA for the CDR3: TGTGCCAGCAGCTTGGGACTAGCGGGGGGGAGGCATGAGCAGTTCTTC. As protein: CASSLGLAGGRHEQFF.

The genes are TRBV28 and TRBJ1-5, with D unresolved. CDR1 and CDR2 (germline): MDHEN, SYDVKM. This CDR3 is built from 10 residues. The V and J ends lost 4 bases and 5 bases respectively, with 0 bases between them. CDR3: CASSYQPQHF. The CDR3 bases are TGTGCCAGCAGTTATCAGCCCCAGCATTTT.

CDR3 in DNA: TGTGCCAGCAAACTAGCGGGGATGCAAGAGACCCAGTACTTC. It is translated as CASKLAGMQETQYF. The rearrangement links TRBV27 to TRBJ2-5; 10 nucleotides match TRBD2. V was pared by 7 bases and J by 2 bases, with 4 bases of the junction left unmatched. Per the germline V gene, CDR1 is MNHEY and CDR2 is SMNVEV (reference sequence). This CDR3 region has 14 residues.

The V and J genes are TRBV5-1 and TRBJ1-4; TRBD1 matches 7 bases. J gave up 3 bases and V 4 bases, and 12 bases lay outside the gene matches. Germline V lookup: CDR1 SGHRS, CDR2 YFSETQ. The CDR3 runs 17 residues. The CDR3 DNA is TGCGCCAGCAGCCCAACCCGAGGGGGCACATCTAATGAAAAACTGTTTTTT. Encoded protein: CASSPTRGGTSNEKLFF.

The chain joins TRBV2 to TRBJ1-2; D remains ambiguous. In germline, CDR1 is SNHLY, CDR2 FYNNEI. The CDR3 sequence is 11 residues long. V lost 5 bases and J lost 1, with 2 bases in between. This CDR3 reads CASSYNYGYTF. As DNA, the CDR3 is TGTGCCAGCAGTTATAACTATGGCTACACCTTC. The full variable domain, with the rest looked up from reference TRBV2 and TRBJ1-2, is EPEVTQTPSHQVTQMGQEVILRCVPISNHLYFYWYRQILGQKVEFLVSFYNNEISEKSEIFDDQFSVERPDGSNFTLKIRSTKLEDSAMYFCASSYNYGYTFGSGTRLTVV.

V and J are TRBV9 and TRBJ2-1, with TRBD2 matching 12 bases. The germline CDR1 and CDR2 sequences are SGDLS and YYNGEE. Trimming at V came to 1 base and at J to 7 bases, leaving 3 bases not matched to a gene. This CDR3 has 15 residues. DNA for the CDR3: TGTGCCAGCAGCGTAAGACTAGCGGGGGTGAATGAGCAGTTCTTC. Its translation: CASSVRLAGVNEQFF.

V usage is TRBV30 and J usage is TRBJ1-6, with 7 bases that match TRBD1. V lost 3 bases, J lost 8 bases, and 10 bases stayed unmatched. CDR3 length: 15 residues. Per the germline V gene, CDR1 is GTSNPN and CDR2 is SVGIG (reference sequence). CDR3 sequence reads: CAWSELTGADSPLHF. The CDR3 nucleotides are TGTGCCTGGAGCGAACTAACAGGGGCGGATTCACCCCTCCACTTT.

V and J are TRBV6-4 and TRBJ1-2, with D unresolved. The CDR3 consists of 14 residues. Germline CDR1 and CDR2: MRHNA and SNTAGT. The V end lost 7 bases, the J end lost 3 bases, and 15 bases lay between the germline ends. In nucleotides, the CDR3 is TGTGCCAGCAAAGGCCGGTACAGCGACTATGGCTACACCTTC. Translation: CASKGRYSDYGYTF.

The chain employs TRBV28 and TRBJ1-2; 7 bases match TRBD1. V was clipped by 6 bases and J by 8 bases; unmatched bases: 9. The CDR3 runs 13 residues. Per germline, CDR1 MDHEN and CDR2 SYDVKM. Here the CDR3 DNA reads TGTGCCAGCAGGTCAGACAGGGACCAAGGCTACACCTTC. Translation gives CASRSDRDQGYTF.

The rearrangement uses TRBV30 and TRBJ2-1, with 7 positions matching TRBD2. Losses at the gene ends were 1 base for V and 3 bases for J; bases not matched to a gene: 3. The CDR3 spans 14 residues. The germline CDR1 and CDR2 sequences are GTSNPN and SVGIG (reference sequence). Here the CDR3 DNA reads TGTGCCTGGAGTGCACAGCGGGGCTACAATGAGCAGTTCTTC. Translated, it gives CAWSAQRGYNEQFF.

J is TRBJ1-1 and V is TRBV5-1, with 7 bases that match TRBD1. Germline values: CDR1 SGHRS, CDR2 YFSETQ. CDR3 size: 15 residues. J gave up 0 bases and V 3 bases, and 5 bases lay outside the gene matches. The chain's CDR3 is CASSSGQIMNTEAFF. The CDR3 nucleotides are TGCGCCAGCAGCTCGGGACAGATCATGAACACTGAAGCTTTCTTT.

The V call is TRBV30, the J call TRBJ1-2, with TRBD1 matching over 8 bases. From germline, CDR1 is GTSNPN and CDR2 SVGIG (reference sequence). The CDR3 is 15 amino acids. V trimming: 0 bases; J trimming: 13 bases; junction bases outside the gene matches: 16. In DNA, the CDR3 is TGTGCCTGGAGTGTTGGAGGGGACAGGCTCGAAGCAGGCACCTTC. Encoded protein: CAWSVGGDRLEAGTF. The full variable domain, completed using reference TRBV30 and TRBJ1-2, is SQTIHQWPATLVQPVGSPLSLECTVEGTSNPNLYWYRQAAGRGLQLLFYSVGIGQISSEVPQNLSASRPQDRQFILSSKKLLLSDSGFYLCAWSVGGDRLEAGTFGSGTRLTVV.

The chain combines TRBV6-5 with TRBJ2-1; no clear D gene. This CDR3 region has 13 residues. Germline V gives CDR1 MNHEY, CDR2 SVGAGI. The V gene lost 0 bases and the J gene lost 4 bases, with 4 bases spanning the gap. The CDR3 protein is CASSYSTYNEQFF. The CDR3 bases are TGTGCCAGCAGTTACTCCACATACAATGAGCAGTTCTTC.

The genes are TRBV6-1 and TRBJ2-3; 9 bases agree with TRBD1. Germline values: CDR1 MNHNS, CDR2 SASEGT. The trim removed 7 bases at V and 4 bases at J, leaving 6 bases unmatched. The CDR3 length is 14 residues. The CDR3: CASKKDRGADTQYF. The CDR3 nucleotides are TGTGCCAGCAAAAAGGACAGGGGTGCAGATACGCAGTATTTT.

In DNA form, the CDR3 reads TGTGCCAGCAGCTTGGGAGCGGGAGGGCCTTACAATGAGCAGTTCTTC. Protein product: CASSLGAGGPYNEQFF. V gene TRBV7-9 combines with J gene TRBJ2-1, with 10 bases identical to TRBD2. Trimming took 3 bases from V and 4 from J; bases not matched to a gene: 6. Germline loops: CDR1 SEHNR, CDR2 FQNEAQ (reference sequence). The CDR3 has 16 amino acids.

This chain joins TRBV5-1 and TRBJ2-4; D perhaps matches TRBD1 (6 bases). The V gene lost 0 bases and the J gene lost 2 bases, with 12 bases spanning the gap. Germline CDR1 SGHRS, CDR2 YFSETQ. This CDR3 comprises 16 residues. CDR3 sequence reads: CASSLGADSSKNIQYF. In nucleotides, the CDR3 is TGCGCCAGCAGCTTGGGGGCGGACAGTTCCAAAAACATTCAGTACTTC.

This rearrangement joins TRBV21-1 to TRBJ1-3; TRBD1 is taken as the D call from the table, unchecked against the DNA. TRBV21-1 represents a pseudogene. The length of the CDR3 is 17 residues. This chain's CDR3 is CASSITTGATSGNTIYF. CDR3 sequence (DNA): TGTGCCAGCAGCATTACGACAGGGGCGACCTCTGGAAACACCATATATTTT.

V is TRBV6-1 and J is TRBJ2-3; 8 bases agree with TRBD2. Germline CDR1 MNHNS, CDR2 SASEGT. This CDR3 comprises 14 residues. The CDR3 is CGSCGTRGADTQYF. The DNA for the CDR3 is TGTGGATCTTGCGGGACTAGGGGGGCAGATACGCAGTATTTT.

V and J are TRBV5-1 and TRBJ1-4, with TRBD1 identical over 8 bases. V was clipped by 5 bases and J by 5 bases; unmatched bases: 5. The CDR3 loop spans 14 amino acids. Per germline, CDR1 SGHRS and CDR2 YFSETQ. CDR3: CASSTDRGNEKLFF. CDR3 bases: TGCGCCAGCAGTACTGACAGGGGAAATGAAAAACTGTTTTTT.

This clone has just one count. The genes are TRBV7-2 and TRBJ2-1; unclear D gene. The ends were cut back, 1 base at V and 3 bases at J, with 10 bases in the middle. The CDR3 is 15 amino acids. Germline CDR1 SGHTA, CDR2 FQGNSA. CDR3 nucleotide sequence: TGTGCCAGCAGCTTAGAACTGGCGAACTACAATGAGCAGTTCTTC. Amino acid sequence: CASSLELANYNEQFF.

The chain recombines TRBV10-3 with TRBJ2-7; unclear D gene. The V end was cut by 6 bases, the J end by 5 bases, with 8 bases between. Germline CDR1 reads ENHRY; CDR2 reads SYGVKD. The CDR3 is 11 residues long. The CDR3 bases are TGTGCCATCAGGATCACCAACGAGCAGTACTTC. Translation gives CAIRITNEQYF.

The V gene is TRBV2, the J gene TRBJ2-1; the match to TRBD2 covers 11 bases. Germline V CDR1 and CDR2: SNHLY, FYNNEI. The V and J ends lost 6 bases and 10 bases, in that order; junction bases with no gene match: 17. There are 17 residues in the CDR3. The CDR3 DNA reads as TGTGCCAGCAGCCCTACCCTAGCGGGAGGACCAACGAGCGAGCAGTTCTTC. Encoded protein: CASSPTLAGGPTSEQFF. Filled out from reference TRBV2 and TRBJ2-1, the complete variable domain reads EPEVTQTPSHQVTQMGQEVILRCVPISNHLYFYWYRQILGQKVEFLVSFYNNEISEKSEIFDDQFSVERPDGSNFTLKIRSTKLEDSAMYFCASSPTLAGGPTSEQFFGPGTRLTVL.

The chain carries TRBV7-3 and TRBJ1-2; 8 nucleotides align to TRBD1. The junction had 4 bases not matched to a gene; V was cut back by 3 bases and J by 4 bases. CDR3 length equals 14 residues. Germline CDR1 and CDR2: SGHTA and FQGTGA. The CDR3 bases are TGTGCCAGCAGCTTTGGACAGGGAGGCTATGGCTACACCTTC. It specifies CASSFGQGGYGYTF. Supplemented by reference TRBV7-3 and TRBJ1-2, the full variable domain reads GAGVSQTPSNKVTEKGKYVELRCDPISGHTALYWYRQSLGQGPEFLIYFQGTGAADDSGLPNDRFFAVRPEGSVSTLKIQRTERGDSAVYLCASSFGQGGYGYTFGSGTRLTVV.

This rearrangement joins TRBV6-6 to TRBJ1-1, with D tentatively TRBD1 (5 bases). V lost 2 bases to trimming and J lost 1 base, with 11 bases between them. CDR3 length: 15 amino acids. The germline gives CDR1 MNHNY, CDR2 SVGAGI (reference sequence). The CDR3 DNA reads as TGTGCCAGCAGTTACAGGCAGGGAAAGAACACTGAAGCTTTCTTT. Its protein is CASSYRQGKNTEAFF.